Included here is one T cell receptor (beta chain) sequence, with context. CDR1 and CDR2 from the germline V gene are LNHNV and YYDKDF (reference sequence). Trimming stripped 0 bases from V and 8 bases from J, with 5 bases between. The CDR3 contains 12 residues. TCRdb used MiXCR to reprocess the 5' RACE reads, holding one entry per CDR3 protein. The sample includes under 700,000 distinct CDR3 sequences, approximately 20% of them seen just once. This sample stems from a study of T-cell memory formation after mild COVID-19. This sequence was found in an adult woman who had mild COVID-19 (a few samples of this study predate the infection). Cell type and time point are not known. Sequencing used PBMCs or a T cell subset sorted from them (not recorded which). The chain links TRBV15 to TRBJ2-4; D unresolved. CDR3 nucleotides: TGTGCCACCAGCAGAGATCGGGACATTCAGTACTTC. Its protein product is CATSRDRDIQYF.